These 25 T cell receptor beta chains came from one sample sequenced in a study of blood T cell dynamics during melanoma immunotherapy. Method: immunoSEQ multiplex PCR; TCRdb's copy keeps in-frame clones and lacks some. Among 5,000 to 7,500 clones listed, around 90% were seen once. The time point was: pre-treatment baseline. Source: blood, taken from a patient treated with checkpoint blockade. The source of these receptors is a human donor with melanoma.

The chain uses TRBV7-2 and TRBJ2-2; the D call may be TRBD1 or TRBD2 (6 bases each). V dropped 1 base and J dropped 5 bases, with 14 bases sitting between them. The germline V gene encodes CDR1 SGHTA and CDR2 FQGNSA. The CDR3 covers 16 residues. The DNA of the CDR3 is TGTGCCAGCAGCTTAGATCGGGGGCGCAATACCGGGGAGCTGTTTTTT. Its protein is CASSLDRGRNTGELFF.

The CDR3 DNA reads as TGTGCCAGCAGCAAAAAACCCTCCGGGAAAAACTATGGCTACACCTTC. This encodes CASSKKPSGKNYGYTF. V is TRBV7-8 and J is TRBJ1-2; unclear D gene. The ends were cut back, 5 bases at V and 2 bases at J, with 18 bases in the middle. CDR1 is SGHVS, CDR2 FQNEAQ, per germline. CDR3 length equals 16 residues. Full variable domain (missing parts from reference TRBV7-8 and TRBJ1-2): GAGVSQSPRYKVAKRGQDVALRCDPISGHVSLFWYQQALGQGPEFLTYFQNEAQLDKSGLPSDRFFAERPEGSVSTLKIQRTQQEDSAVYLCASSKKPSGKNYGYTFGSGTRLTVV.

V gene TRBV9 combines with J gene TRBJ2-5; TRBD2 aligns across 8 bases. The V gene's germline CDR1 is SGDLS and CDR2 YYNGEE. The CDR3 is 13 amino acids. J lost 2 bases, V lost 5 bases, and 2 bases had no gene match. The CDR3 reads CASRASGQETQYF. The CDR3 region has the DNA TGTGCCAGCAGAGCTAGCGGGCAAGAGACCCAGTACTTC.

The chain uses TRBV7-9 and TRBJ2-7, with TRBD1 as a possible D gene (6 bases). CDR3 length equals 14 residues. Germline-derived CDR1 and CDR2 are SEHNR and FQNEAQ (reference sequence). Trimming left V 4 bases short and J 0 bases short, with 10 bases between. In DNA, the CDR3 is TGTGCCAGCAGCTCGGGACACCACTCCTACGAGCAGTACTTC. Amino acids: CASSSGHHSYEQYF.

V is TRBV12-5 and J is TRBJ1-3; unclear D gene. The CDR3 has 19 amino acids. The ends were cut back, 0 bases at V and 2 bases at J, with 20 bases in the middle. Per the germline V gene, CDR1 is LGHNT and CDR2 is FRNRAP. CDR3 loop: CASGLVLGIEAETGNTIYF. DNA of the CDR3: TGTGCTAGTGGTTTGGTACTGGGAATAGAAGCGGAGACTGGAAACACCATATATTTT.

This rearrangement joins TRBV5-4 to TRBJ1-2; 10 nucleotides match TRBD1. Germline V gene data show CDR1 as SGHNT and CDR2 as YYREEE (reference sequence). Trimming removed 3 bases from V and 7 bases from J; junction bases left unmatched: 9. This CDR3 has 15 amino acids. The CDR3 nucleotides are TGTGCCAGCAGCTCAGGGGACAGGGGCGGGCTTGGCTACACCTTC. This translates into CASSSGDRGGLGYTF.

The rearrangement links TRBV7-7 to TRBJ1-2; D is undetermined. The CDR3 length is 16 residues. Trimming shortened V by 5 bases and J by 4 bases, and 20 bases separated the two germline ends. CDR1 and CDR2 (germline): SSHAT, FNYEAQ (reference sequence). As DNA, the CDR3 is TGTGCCAGCAGCCACAAGCTTAACCGAAAGACCTATGGCTACACCTTC. Translating gives CASSHKLNRKTYGYTF.

The chain recombines TRBV2 with TRBJ1-5; TRBD1 might be the D (5 bases). The ends were cut back, 3 bases at V and 0 bases at J, with 24 bases in the middle. Looked up from germline, CDR1 is SNHLY and CDR2 is FYNNEI. The CDR3 spans 20 residues. CDR3 nucleotides: TGTGCCAGCAGTGACGCAAAGGGCGGGGCTGAACTATATAGCAATCAGCCCCAGCATTTT. Translation: CASSDAKGGAELYSNQPQHF.

The gene calls are TRBV19 and TRBJ1-4; no definite D call. V was trimmed by 3 bases and J by 4 bases, leaving 12 bases between them. CDR1 is LNHDA, CDR2 SQIVND, per germline (reference sequence). This CDR3 spans 15 amino acids. This CDR3 reads CASSMTHGVNEKLFF. CDR3 nucleotides: TGTGCCAGTAGTATGACCCACGGCGTTAATGAAAAACTGTTTTTT.

The V call is TRBV9, the J call TRBJ2-1; the match to TRBD2 covers 9 bases. Losses at the gene ends were 3 bases for V and 0 bases for J; bases not matched to a gene: 4. The germline CDR1 and CDR2 sequences are SGDLS and YYNGEE. This CDR3 is built from 16 residues. The CDR3 region is CASSAAGGHSYNEQFF. The DNA for the CDR3 is TGTGCCAGCAGCGCAGCGGGGGGCCACTCCTACAATGAGCAGTTCTTC.

The chain is built from TRBV5-6 and TRBJ2-1, with 11 positions matching TRBD2. This CDR3 has 17 residues. Trimming removed 4 bases from V and 0 bases from J; junction bases left unmatched: 6. The germline V gene has CDR1 SGHDT and CDR2 YYEEEE. The CDR3 protein is CASSDRTSGFSYNEQFF. In DNA form, the CDR3 reads TGTGCCAGCAGCGATCGGACTAGCGGGTTCTCCTACAATGAGCAGTTCTTC.

V is TRBV19 and J is TRBJ2-1, with D maybe TRBD2 (6 bases). V was shortened by 6 bases and J by 6 bases, with 18 bases between the two germline ends. The germline CDR1 and CDR2 sequences are LNHDA and SQIVND (reference sequence). The CDR3 has 15 amino acids. CDR3 bases: TGTGCCAGTAGGGCTAGGGGACTCCTCCCCAATGAGCAGTTCTTC. It encodes CASRARGLLPNEQFF.

There are a few counts of this clone. The rearrangement uses TRBV2 and TRBJ1-2; 7 bases are a match to TRBD1. This CDR3 spans 14 amino acids. The trim removed 1 base at V and 4 bases at J, leaving 3 bases unmatched. Germline V gives CDR1 SNHLY, CDR2 FYNNEI. The CDR3 DNA reads TGTGCCAGCAGTGAAGTTTCAGGGGGCTATGGCTACACCTTC. This gives the protein CASSEVSGGYGYTF.

The chain combines TRBV7-2 with TRBJ2-1, with D perhaps matching TRBD1 or TRBD2 (5 bases each). Germline V gene sequence: CDR1 SGHTA, CDR2 FQGNSA. V was shortened by 3 bases and J by 10 bases, with 10 bases between the two germline ends. The CDR3 has 12 residues. The CDR3 nucleotides read TGTGCCAGCAGCTTGGCTTGGGGGGAGCAGTTCTTC. Translating gives CASSLAWGEQFF.

This clone occurred once. The chain carries TRBV30 and TRBJ1-6; weak D call: TRBD1 (5 bases). The V gene lost 3 bases and the J gene lost 7 bases, with 13 bases spanning the gap. Germline values: CDR1 GTSNPN, CDR2 SVGIG (reference sequence). CDR3 length: 14 residues. DNA for the CDR3: TGTGCCTGGAGCGGGGGACTGGAAAATTCACCCCTCCACTTT. Its translation: CAWSGGLENSPLHF. Filled out from reference TRBV30 and TRBJ1-6, the complete variable domain reads SQTIHQWPATLVQPVGSPLSLECTVEGTSNPNLYWYRQAAGRGLQLLFYSVGIGQISSEVPQNLSASRPQDRQFILSSKKLLLSDSGFYLCAWSGGLENSPLHFGNGTRLTVT.

The chain is built from TRBV7-9 and TRBJ2-5, with D perhaps matching TRBD1 or TRBD2 (5 bases each). Germline CDR1 is SEHNR and CDR2 is FQNEAQ (reference sequence). V was clipped by 7 bases and J by 4 bases, with 13 bases between them. This CDR3 has 13 amino acids. The CDR3 sequence is CASNTPGAETQYF. Written as DNA, the CDR3 is TGTGCCAGCAACACACCCGGGGCAGAGACCCAGTACTTC. Complete variable domain (other parts from reference TRBV7-9 and TRBJ2-5): DTGVSQNPRHKITKRGQNVTFRCDPISEHNRLYWYRQTLGQGPEFLTYFQNEAQLEKSRLLSDRFSAERPKGSFSTLEIQRTEQGDSAMYLCASNTPGAETQYFGPGTRLLVL.

The chain links TRBV18 to TRBJ1-6, with 8 bases that match TRBD1. The CDR3 loop spans 14 amino acids. CDR1 is KGHSH and CDR2 is LQKENI in the germline V gene. J gave up 14 bases and V 3 bases, and 9 bases lay outside the gene matches. CDR3 residues: CASSPNADRAALHF. The CDR3 DNA sequence: TGTGCCAGCTCACCCAATGCGGACAGGGCGGCCCTCCACTTT.

The rearrangement uses TRBV29-1 and TRBJ2-7, with 8 positions matching TRBD2. CDR1 is SQVTM, CDR2 ANQGSEA, per germline. Losses at the gene ends were 5 bases for V and 3 bases for J; bases not matched to a gene: 12. The CDR3 contains 15 residues. The CDR3 here is CSVLGGGGPYYEQYF. The DNA for the CDR3 is TGCAGCGTTTTAGGCGGCGGGGGGCCCTACTACGAGCAGTACTTC.

CDR3 region: CASSLMSDTGELFF. CDR3 nucleotide sequence: TGCGCCAGCAGCTTGATGTCCGACACCGGGGAGCTGTTTTTT. This chain links TRBV5-1 with TRBJ2-2; no clear D. The CDR3 sequence is 14 residues long. The ends were cut back, 1 base at V and 3 bases at J, with 7 bases in the middle. The germline CDR1 and CDR2 sequences are SGHRS and YFSETQ.

The chain recombines TRBV28 with TRBJ2-5; 11 bases are a match to TRBD1. V was pared by 2 bases and J by 10 bases, with 6 bases of the junction left unmatched. Germline values: CDR1 MDHEN, CDR2 SYDVKM. The length of the CDR3 is 14 residues. The CDR3 nucleotides read TGTGCCAGCAGTTTAGGGGCGGACAGGGGGCACCAGTACTTC. It yields the protein CASSLGADRGHQYF.

This CDR3 is CASSLASGGTDTQYF. The CDR3 DNA sequence: TGCGCCAGCAGCTTGGCTAGCGGGGGAACAGATACGCAGTATTTT. The V call is TRBV5-1, the J call TRBJ2-3; TRBD2 matches at 10 bases. The CDR3 runs to 15 residues. Trimming at V came to 0 bases and at J to 3 bases, leaving 1 base not matched to a gene. Germline V gene data show CDR1 as SGHRS and CDR2 as YFSETQ.

This clone was detected a few times. The V gene is TRBV19, the J gene TRBJ2-2; D not certain. Germline V gene data show CDR1 as LNHDA and CDR2 as SQIVND (reference sequence). This CDR3 has 14 residues. With 6 bases removed from V and 0 bases from J, the gap between germline ends came to 8 bases. Written as DNA, the CDR3 is TGTGCCAGTAGAAAACAAGCGAACACCGGGGAGCTGTTTTTT. This encodes CASRKQANTGELFF.

The V gene is TRBV6-5, the J gene TRBJ2-1; D unclear. Between the trimmed V and J ends, which lost 6 bases and 2 bases, there was a span of 8 bases. Germline-derived CDR1 and CDR2 are MNHEY and SVGAGI. The CDR3 loop spans 13 amino acids. CDR3 nucleotide sequence: TGTGCCAGCAGACCAATAGCCTACAATGAGCAGTTCTTC. Its protein is CASRPIAYNEQFF.

V and J are TRBV5-1 and TRBJ1-4, with D unresolved. Germline V gene lookup returns CDR1 SGHRS and CDR2 YFSETQ. V lost 0 bases to trimming and J lost 5 bases, with 17 bases between them. There are 17 residues in the CDR3. This CDR3 reads CASSLGILGSANEKLFF. The CDR3 DNA reads as TGCGCCAGCAGCTTGGGGATCCTGGGGTCCGCCAATGAAAAACTGTTTTTT.

The chain uses TRBV30 and TRBJ2-2, with D perhaps assigned TRBD1 or TRBD2 (5 bases each). Germline loops: CDR1 GTSNPN, CDR2 SVGIG (reference sequence). V lost 5 bases and J 3 bases, leaving 16 bases between the germline ends. The CDR3 is 15 residues long. CDR3 protein: CAWRKGQGDTGELFF. Written as DNA, the CDR3 is TGTGCCTGGCGTAAAGGGCAGGGAGACACCGGGGAGCTGTTTTTT.